Sequencing of this TCR beta chain was carried out in a study of T-cell memory formation after mild COVID-19. Study findings and constraints: Proof of SARS-CoV-2 specificity was absent for the second-wave clones that crested on day 37.

Only a few counts were recorded for this clonotype. Its antigen is undetermined. TCRdb recomputed calls from the 5' RACE reads with MiXCR, one row per CDR3 protein. In the table there are approximately 500,000 distinct CDR3 sequences, more than 20% of which are singletons. CDR3 length equals 15 residues. CDR1 is SEHNR and CDR2 is FQNEAQ in the germline V gene (reference sequence). The V and J ends lost 8 bases and 5 bases respectively, with 19 bases between them. The material sequenced was PBMCs or a T cell subset sorted from them (not recorded which). The rearrangement uses TRBV7-9 and TRBJ2-1; D unclear. This clonotype was sampled from an adult woman who had mild COVID-19 (a few samples of this study predate the infection). Cell type and time point are not known. The DNA of the CDR3 is TGTGCCAGCCAACTACTCGGCCTGGGGAACAATGAGCAGTTCTTC. Protein sequence: CASQLLGLGNNEQFF. Filled out from reference TRBV7-9 and TRBJ2-1, the complete variable domain reads DTGVSQNPRHKITKRGQNVTFRCDPISEHNRLYWYRQTLGQGPEFLTYFQNEAQLEKSRLLSDRFSAERPKGSFSTLEIQRTEQGDSAMYLCASQLLGLGNNEQFFGPGTRLTVL.